This is a list of T cell receptor beta chains from one sample in a study of T cells in Graves' hyperthyroidism and ophthalmopathy. TCRdb recomputed calls from the multiplex PCR reads with MiXCR, one row per CDR3 protein. The top ten hold approximately 8.4% of the sample, which has over 650,000 distinct CDR3 sequences, around 15% seen once. The sequenced sample was blood. These receptors all come from a man younger than 35 with Graves' hyperthyroidism. The CDR3 runs from the conserved cysteine through the conserved F or W. A D gene is named only where the DNA matches it firmly. Size tells how often a clone was seen (once, few, many) or the class of an expanded clone, and some rows leave it out.

d_gene | j_gene | v_gene | abundance | CDR3nt | CDR3aa
TRBD2 | TRBJ2-1 | TRBV7-2 | - | TGTGCCAGCAGCTTCCTAGCGGGCCGTTACAATGAGCAGTTCTTC | CASSFLAGRYNEQFF
- | TRBJ2-1 | TRBV27 | many | TGTGCCAGCAGTTCATTAGCGGATGGGAGCGATGAGCAGTTCTTC | CASSSLADGSDEQFF
- | TRBJ2-5 | TRBV12-3/TRBV12-4 | - | TGTGCCAGCAGTTTAGAGGACACCCAAGAGACCCAGTACTTC | CASSLEDTQETQYF
TRBD1 | TRBJ1-2 | TRBV24-1 | few | TGTGCCACCAGTGACCCGCGGACAGGGACCTTGGGCTACACCTTC | CATSDPRTGTLGYTF
- | TRBJ1-1 | TRBV7-9 | - | TGTGCCAGCAGCTTAGTCTTTAGGGGGGCTCGGGCTTTCTTT | CASSLVFRGARAFF
- | TRBJ2-3 | TRBV24-1 | many | TGTGCCACCAGTGAGTCCCCCCTGATAGGGGGTATCACAGATACGCAGTATTTT | CATSESPLIGGITDTQYF
- | TRBJ2-7 | TRBV14 | - | TGTGCCAGCAGCCTCGGGACTTTAATGATCTACGAGCAGTACTTC | CASSLGTLMIYEQYF
TRBD1 | TRBJ1-4 | TRBV27 | - | TGTGCCAGCAGTTTCTCTCCATGGGGAAGACAGGGGGACGAAAAACTGTTTTTT | CASSFSPWGRQGDEKLFF
- | TRBJ2-1 | TRBV28 | few | TGTGCCAGCAGTCGGCGGACCGGCCGCTTACAGTTCTTC | CASSRRTGRLQFF
- | TRBJ2-1 | TRBV18 | many | TGTGCCAGCTCACCGAACCCCCGAGGGGAGCAGTTCTTC | CASSPNPRGEQFF
- | TRBJ2-1 | TRBV29-1 | many | TGCAGCGTTGAAGATATCGCAGGAGCGGATGAGCAGTTCTTC | CSVEDIAGADEQFF
- | TRBJ1-4 | TRBV12-5 | few | TGTGCTAGTGGTTTGGTACACGAAAAACTGTTTTTT | CASGLVHEKLFF
- | TRBJ2-7 | TRBV11-3 | many | TGTGCCAGCAGCTCCGGACAGCGATGGCCCTACGAGCAGTACTTC | CASSSGQRWPYEQYF
TRBD1 | TRBJ2-7 | TRBV7-2 | once | TGTGCCAGCAGGCGGACAGGGGGCGACGAGCAGTACTTC | CASRRTGGDEQYF
- | TRBJ2-5 | TRBV6-5 | few | TGTGCCAGCAGTTACGGGGTGGGAGTGGAGACCCAGTACTTC | CASSYGVGVETQYF
- | TRBJ2-1 | TRBV12-3/TRBV12-4 | many | TGTGCCAGCAGTTTTCCCGGGAGAAACAATGAGCAGTTCTTC | CASSFPGRNNEQFF
TRBD1 | TRBJ1-6 | TRBV19 | few | TGTGCCAGTAAGAGCACGGGACAGAACTATAATTCACCCCTCCACTTT | CASKSTGQNYNSPLHF
- | TRBJ1-2 | TRBV9 | few | TGTGCCAGCAGACAGGGTAAAGATGGCTACACCTTC | CASRQGKDGYTF
- | TRBJ2-3 | TRBV7-2 | many | TGTGCCAGCAGCTCCTACTCTAGCGAGTGGGTCCCAGATACGCAGTATTTT | CASSSYSSEWVPDTQYF
- | TRBJ2-7 | TRBV5-1 | many | TGCGCCAGCAGCTTGGGGGCGGTGACAGTCCTCGAGCAGTACTTC | CASSLGAVTVLEQYF
TRBD2 | TRBJ2-7 | TRBV5-6 | many | TGTGCCAGCAGTCATGCGGGACTAGCGGGAGGCTACGAGCAGTACTTC | CASSHAGLAGGYEQYF
TRBD2 | TRBJ2-7 | TRBV27 | few | TGTGCCAGCAGTTTACGGAGCGGGGGGAACTCCTACGAGCAGTACTTC | CASSLRSGGNSYEQYF
TRBD2 | TRBJ2-1 | TRBV19 | - | TGTGCCTGTAGTCCACTAACTAGCGGGAGGGCCTTAGGCAGCAATGAGCAGTTCTTC | CACSPLTSGRALGSNEQFF
TRBD2 | TRBJ2-5 | TRBV2 | - | TGTGCCAGCAGTCCCGGACTAGCTCAGGGGGAGACCCAGTACTTC | CASSPGLAQGETQYF
- | TRBJ1-3 | TRBV25-1 | few | TGTGCCTCAGCACGAGGCAGCTCTGGAAACACCATATATTTT | CASARGSSGNTIYF
- | TRBJ2-2 | TRBV3-1 | - | TGTGCCAGCAGCCACCTCTTCGCGGGAGGAGGTGCAGGGGGGCTGTTTTTT | CASSHLFAGGGAGGLFF